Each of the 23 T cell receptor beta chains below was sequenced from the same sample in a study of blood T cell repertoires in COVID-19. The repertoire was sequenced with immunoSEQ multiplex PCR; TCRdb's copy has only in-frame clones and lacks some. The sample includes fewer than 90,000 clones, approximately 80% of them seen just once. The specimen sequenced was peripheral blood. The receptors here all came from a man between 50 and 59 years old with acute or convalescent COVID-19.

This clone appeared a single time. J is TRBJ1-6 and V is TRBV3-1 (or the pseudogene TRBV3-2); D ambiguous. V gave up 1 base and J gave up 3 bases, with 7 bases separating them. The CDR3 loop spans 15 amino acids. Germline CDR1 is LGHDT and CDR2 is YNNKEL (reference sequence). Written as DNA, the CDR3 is TGTGCCAGCAGCCAAGTACAGATCTATAATTCACCCCTCCACTTT. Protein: CASSQVQIYNSPLHF.

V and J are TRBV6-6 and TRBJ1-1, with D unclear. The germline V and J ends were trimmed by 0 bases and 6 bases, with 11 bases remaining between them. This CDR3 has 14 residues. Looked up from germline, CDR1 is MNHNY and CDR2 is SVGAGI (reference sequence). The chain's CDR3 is CASSYSGRSAEAFF. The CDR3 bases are TGTGCCAGCAGTTACTCGGGGAGGTCCGCTGAAGCTTTCTTT.

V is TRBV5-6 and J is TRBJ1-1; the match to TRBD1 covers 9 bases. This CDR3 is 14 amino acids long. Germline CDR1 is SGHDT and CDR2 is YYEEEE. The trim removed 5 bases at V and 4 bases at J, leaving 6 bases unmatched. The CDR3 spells CASRYTGGITEAFF. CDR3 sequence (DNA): TGTGCCAGCAGGTATACAGGGGGCATCACTGAAGCTTTCTTT.

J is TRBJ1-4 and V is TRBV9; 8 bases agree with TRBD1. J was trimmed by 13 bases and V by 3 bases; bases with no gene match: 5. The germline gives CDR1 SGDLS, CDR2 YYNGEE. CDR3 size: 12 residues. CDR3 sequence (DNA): TGTGCCAGCAGCGAGGGCAGGGGGCCACTGTTTTTT. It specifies CASSEGRGPLFF.

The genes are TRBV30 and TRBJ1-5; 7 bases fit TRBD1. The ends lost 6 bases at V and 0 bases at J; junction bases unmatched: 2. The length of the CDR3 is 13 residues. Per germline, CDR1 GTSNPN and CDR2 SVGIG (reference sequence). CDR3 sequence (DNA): TGTGCCTGCACAGGGGATAGCAATCAGCCCCAGCATTTT. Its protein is CACTGDSNQPQHF.

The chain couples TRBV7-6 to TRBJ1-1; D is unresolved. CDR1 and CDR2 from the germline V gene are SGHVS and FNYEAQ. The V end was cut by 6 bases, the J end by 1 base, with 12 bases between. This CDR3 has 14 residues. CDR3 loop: CASRLGASNTEAFF. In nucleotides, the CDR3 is TGTGCCAGCAGATTGGGAGCATCGAACACTGAAGCTTTCTTT.

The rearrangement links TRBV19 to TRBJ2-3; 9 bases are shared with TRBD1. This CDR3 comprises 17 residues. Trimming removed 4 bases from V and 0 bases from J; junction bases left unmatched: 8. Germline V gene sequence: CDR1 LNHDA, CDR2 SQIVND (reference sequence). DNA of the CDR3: TGTGCCAGTAGTAGAGGACAGGGGTTCGCTAGCACAGATACGCAGTATTTT. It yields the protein CASSRGQGFASTDTQYF.

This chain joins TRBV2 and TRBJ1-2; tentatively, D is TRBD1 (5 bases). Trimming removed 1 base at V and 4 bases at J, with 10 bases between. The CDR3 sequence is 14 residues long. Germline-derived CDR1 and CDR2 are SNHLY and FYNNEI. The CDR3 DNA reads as TGTGCCAGCAGTGAAGAGGGGTTTGGCTATGGCTACACCTTC. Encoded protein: CASSEEGFGYGYTF.

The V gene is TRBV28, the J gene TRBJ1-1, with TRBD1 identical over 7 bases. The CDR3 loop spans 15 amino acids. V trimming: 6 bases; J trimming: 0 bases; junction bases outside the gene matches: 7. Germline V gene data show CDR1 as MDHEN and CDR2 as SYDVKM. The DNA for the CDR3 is TGTGCCAGCAGAATCCTAGGACAGGTGAACACTGAAGCTTTCTTT. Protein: CASRILGQVNTEAFF.

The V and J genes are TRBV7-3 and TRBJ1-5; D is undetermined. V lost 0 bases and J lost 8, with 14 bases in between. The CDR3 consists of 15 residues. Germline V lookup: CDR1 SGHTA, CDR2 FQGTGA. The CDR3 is CASSLTLDSREPQHF. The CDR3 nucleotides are TGTGCCAGCAGCTTAACGCTGGACTCTCGCGAGCCCCAGCATTTT. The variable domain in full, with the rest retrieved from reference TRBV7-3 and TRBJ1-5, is GAGVSQTPSNKVTEKGKYVELRCDPISGHTALYWYRQSLGQGPEFLIYFQGTGAADDSGLPNDRFFAVRPEGSVSTLKIQRTERGDSAVYLCASSLTLDSREPQHFGDGTRLSIL.

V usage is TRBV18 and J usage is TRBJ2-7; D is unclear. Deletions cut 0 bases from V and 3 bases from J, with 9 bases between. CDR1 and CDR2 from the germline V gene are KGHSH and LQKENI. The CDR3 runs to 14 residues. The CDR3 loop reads CASSPPGIGYEQYF. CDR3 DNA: TGTGCCAGCTCACCACCGGGCATTGGCTACGAGCAGTACTTC.

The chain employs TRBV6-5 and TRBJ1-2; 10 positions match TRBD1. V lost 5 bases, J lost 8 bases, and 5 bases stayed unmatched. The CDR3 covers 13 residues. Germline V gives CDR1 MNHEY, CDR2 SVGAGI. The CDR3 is CASSPGTGVGYTF. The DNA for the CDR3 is TGTGCCAGCAGTCCCGGGACAGGGGTCGGCTACACCTTC.

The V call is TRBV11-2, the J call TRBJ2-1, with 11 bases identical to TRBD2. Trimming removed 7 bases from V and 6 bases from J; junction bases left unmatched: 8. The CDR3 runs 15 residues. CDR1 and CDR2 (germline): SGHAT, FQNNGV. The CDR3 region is CASILLAGVGNEQFF. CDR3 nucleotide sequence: TGTGCCAGCATCCTACTAGCGGGGGTAGGCAATGAGCAGTTCTTC.

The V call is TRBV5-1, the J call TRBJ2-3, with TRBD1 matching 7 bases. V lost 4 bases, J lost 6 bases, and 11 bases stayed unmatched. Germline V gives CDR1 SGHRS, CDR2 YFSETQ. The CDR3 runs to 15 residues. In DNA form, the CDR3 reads TGCGCCAGCAGCAGGGGTACAGGGGATTGGGATACGCAGTATTTT. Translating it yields CASSRGTGDWDTQYF.

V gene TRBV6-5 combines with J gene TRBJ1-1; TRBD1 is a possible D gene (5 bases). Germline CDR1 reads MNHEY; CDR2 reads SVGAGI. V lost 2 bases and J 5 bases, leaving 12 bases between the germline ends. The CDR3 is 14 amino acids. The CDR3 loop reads CASSYTPKGTEAFF. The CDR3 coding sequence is TGTGCCAGCAGTTACACCCCAAAGGGGACTGAAGCTTTCTTT.

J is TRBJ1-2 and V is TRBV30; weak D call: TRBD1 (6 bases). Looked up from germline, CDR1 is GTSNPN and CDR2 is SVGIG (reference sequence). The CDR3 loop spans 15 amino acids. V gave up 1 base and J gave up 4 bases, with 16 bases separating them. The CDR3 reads CAWSALTGTPYGYTF. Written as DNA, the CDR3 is TGTGCCTGGAGTGCCCTGACCGGGACACCCTATGGCTACACCTTC.

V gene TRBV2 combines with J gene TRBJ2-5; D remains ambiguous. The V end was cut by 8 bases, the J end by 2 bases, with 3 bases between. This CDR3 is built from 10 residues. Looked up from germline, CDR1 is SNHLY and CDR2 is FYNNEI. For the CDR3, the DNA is TGTGCCAGCGCGCAAGAGACCCAGTACTTC. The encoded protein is CASAQETQYF.

This CDR3 is CASSPQGANYGYTF. The CDR3 DNA follows: TGTGCCAGCAGCCCACAGGGGGCTAACTATGGCTACACCTTC. The chain couples TRBV28 to TRBJ1-2; 8 bases align to TRBD1. The CDR3 loop spans 14 amino acids. CDR1 is MDHEN and CDR2 is SYDVKM in the germline V gene. V lost 6 bases and J lost 0; bases outside the gene matches: 3.

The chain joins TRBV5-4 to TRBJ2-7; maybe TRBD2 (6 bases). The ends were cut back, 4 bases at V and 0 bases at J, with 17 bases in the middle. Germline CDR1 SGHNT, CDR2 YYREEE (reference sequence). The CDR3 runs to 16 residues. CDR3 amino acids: CASSPPGSGLSYEQYF. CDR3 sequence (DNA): TGTGCCAGCAGCCCGCCCGGTAGCGGCCTCTCCTACGAGCAGTACTTC.

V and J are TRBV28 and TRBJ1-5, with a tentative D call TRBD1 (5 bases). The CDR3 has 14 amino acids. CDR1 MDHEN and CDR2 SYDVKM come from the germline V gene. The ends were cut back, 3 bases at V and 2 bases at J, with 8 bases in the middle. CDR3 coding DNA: TGTGCCAGCAGTTTGGGGGGGGGCAATCAGCCCCAGCATTTT. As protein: CASSLGGGNQPQHF.

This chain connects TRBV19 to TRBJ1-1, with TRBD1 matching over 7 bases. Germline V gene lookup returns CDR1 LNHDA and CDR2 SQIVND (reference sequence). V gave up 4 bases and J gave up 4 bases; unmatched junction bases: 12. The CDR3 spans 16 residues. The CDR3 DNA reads TGTGCCAGTAGTAGCAACAGGAGACAGGGTGGCACTGAAGCTTTCTTT. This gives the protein CASSSNRRQGGTEAFF.

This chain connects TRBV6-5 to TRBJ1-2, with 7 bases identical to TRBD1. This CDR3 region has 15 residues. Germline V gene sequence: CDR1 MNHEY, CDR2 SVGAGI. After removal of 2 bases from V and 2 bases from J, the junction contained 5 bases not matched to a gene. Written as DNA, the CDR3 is TGTGCCAGCAGTTACACCAGACAGGGCAACTATGGCTACACCTTC. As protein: CASSYTRQGNYGYTF.

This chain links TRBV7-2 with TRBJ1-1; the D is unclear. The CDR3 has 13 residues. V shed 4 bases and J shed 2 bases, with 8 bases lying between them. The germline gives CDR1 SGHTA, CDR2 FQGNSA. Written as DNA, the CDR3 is TGTGCCAGCAGCTCTCGGGGAAACACTGAAGCTTTCTTT. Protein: CASSSRGNTEAFF.